This is a list of T cell receptor beta chains from one sample in a study of shared clonotypes between healthy human individuals. Profiled with immunoSEQ multiplex PCR; TCRdb holds only in-frame clones, not every one. The profile shows some 2,000,000 clones, about 95% of them singletons. The sequenced sample consisted of naive CD4+ T cells sorted from blood. The receptor set was obtained from a man aged 18 to 29 in good health. Both conserved end residues are part of each CDR3. Fields, in order: clone size, J gene, D gene, V gene, CDR3 protein, CDR3 DNA. A D gene is named only where the DNA matches it firmly. Only part of the rows carry a size: once, few, many, or a class if the clone is expanded.

clone size: -
J gene: TRBJ2-7
D gene: TRBD1
V gene: TRBV6-5
CDR3 protein: CASSYQGQYYEQYF
CDR3 DNA: TGTGCCAGCAGTTACCAGGGACAGTATTACGAGCAGTACTTC

clone size: -
J gene: TRBJ1-2
D gene: -
V gene: TRBV27
CDR3 protein: CASRGAGLYGYTF
CDR3 DNA: TGTGCCAGCAGGGGGGCAGGACTCTATGGCTACACCTTC

clone size: -
J gene: TRBJ1-2
D gene: -
V gene: TRBV20-1
CDR3 protein: CSAIDNYGYTF
CDR3 DNA: TGCAGTGCTATAGACAACTATGGCTACACCTTC

clone size: -
J gene: TRBJ2-5
D gene: -
V gene: TRBV18
CDR3 protein: CASSPPRGRPQETQYF
CDR3 DNA: TGTGCCAGCTCACCACCGAGGGGACGACCCCAAGAGACCCAGTACTTC

clone size: -
J gene: TRBJ2-7
D gene: -
V gene: TRBV28
CDR3 protein: CASSLYRQGSYEQYF
CDR3 DNA: TGTGCCAGCAGTTTATACAGGCAGGGCTCCTACGAGCAGTACTTC

clone size: -
J gene: TRBJ2-1
D gene: -
V gene: TRBV6-6
CDR3 protein: CASSRLGNEQFF
CDR3 DNA: TGTGCCAGCAGCAGACTAGGCAATGAGCAGTTCTTC

clone size: once
J gene: TRBJ1-2
D gene: TRBD1
V gene: TRBV18
CDR3 protein: CASQGQGTINYGYTF
CDR3 DNA: TGTGCCAGCCAGGGACAGGGGACTATCAACTATGGCTACACCTTC

clone size: -
J gene: TRBJ1-2
D gene: -
V gene: TRBV5-6
CDR3 protein: CASSRLEGSNYGYTF
CDR3 DNA: TGTGCCAGCAGCCGTCTAGAGGGGTCGAACTATGGCTACACCTTC

clone size: -
J gene: TRBJ1-6
D gene: -
V gene: TRBV19
CDR3 protein: CASSIEGISYNSPLHF
CDR3 DNA: TGTGCCAGTAGTATCGAAGGGATTTCCTATAATTCACCCCTCCACTTT

clone size: -
J gene: TRBJ2-1
D gene: TRBD1
V gene: TRBV19
CDR3 protein: CASSREQGVVYNEQFF
CDR3 DNA: TGTGCCAGTAGTAGAGAGCAGGGGGTGGTCTACAATGAGCAGTTCTTC

clone size: -
J gene: TRBJ1-1
D gene: -
V gene: TRBV6-6
CDR3 protein: CASSYGHMNTEAFF
CDR3 DNA: TGTGCCAGCAGTTACGGACATATGAACACTGAAGCTTTCTTT

clone size: few
J gene: TRBJ2-5
D gene: -
V gene: TRBV2
CDR3 protein: CASRGQETQYF
CDR3 DNA: TGTGCCAGCAGGGGGCAAGAGACCCAGTACTTC

clone size: -
J gene: TRBJ2-1
D gene: TRBD2
V gene: TRBV10-3
CDR3 protein: CAISEGLAIDEQFF
CDR3 DNA: TGTGCCATCAGTGAGGGACTAGCGATTGATGAGCAGTTCTTC

clone size: -
J gene: TRBJ2-7
D gene: -
V gene: TRBV10-3
CDR3 protein: CAIREADTGLYEQYF
CDR3 DNA: TGTGCCATCCGGGAAGCCGATACTGGCCTCTACGAGCAGTACTTC

clone size: -
J gene: TRBJ1-1
D gene: -
V gene: TRBV30
CDR3 protein: CAWRLAGLTEAFF
CDR3 DNA: TGTGCCTGGAGACTGGCAGGCTTGACTGAAGCTTTCTTT

clone size: once
J gene: TRBJ2-7
D gene: -
V gene: TRBV4-3
CDR3 protein: CASSQEAGLGSYEQYF
CDR3 DNA: TGCGCCAGCAGCCAAGAGGCGGGCCTCGGCTCCTACGAGCAGTACTTC

clone size: -
J gene: TRBJ2-7
D gene: TRBD1
V gene: TRBV6-1
CDR3 protein: CASSEDRGRQSYEQYF
CDR3 DNA: TGTGCCAGCAGTGAAGACAGGGGGAGGCAATCCTACGAGCAGTACTTC

clone size: -
J gene: TRBJ2-1
D gene: -
V gene: TRBV30
CDR3 protein: CAWTVRQSNEQFF
CDR3 DNA: TGTGCCTGGACCGTAAGGCAGTCTAATGAGCAGTTCTTC

clone size: -
J gene: TRBJ2-7
D gene: TRBD2
V gene: TRBV14
CDR3 protein: CASSQEVTGGGEQYF
CDR3 DNA: TGTGCCAGCAGCCAAGAAGTAACGGGAGGGGGCGAGCAGTACTTC

clone size: -
J gene: TRBJ2-5
D gene: TRBD1
V gene: TRBV6-5
CDR3 protein: CASRPGTVQETQYF
CDR3 DNA: TGTGCCAGCCGACCAGGGACAGTCCAAGAGACCCAGTACTTC

clone size: -
J gene: TRBJ1-2
D gene: TRBD1
V gene: TRBV28
CDR3 protein: CASSTNRDRGNYGYTF
CDR3 DNA: TGTGCCAGCAGTACAAACCGTGACAGGGGAAACTATGGCTACACCTTC

clone size: -
J gene: TRBJ1-1
D gene: -
V gene: TRBV5-1
CDR3 protein: CASRLGTDHTEAFF
CDR3 DNA: TGCGCCAGCAGACTCGGGACGGATCACACTGAAGCTTTCTTT

clone size: few
J gene: TRBJ1-2
D gene: TRBD1
V gene: TRBV7-3
CDR3 protein: CASSAETGTGGYTF
CDR3 DNA: TGTGCCAGCAGCGCAGAAACAGGGACAGGAGGATACACCTTC

clone size: -
J gene: TRBJ1-6
D gene: -
V gene: TRBV27
CDR3 protein: CASSPLSWGYNSPLHF
CDR3 DNA: TGTGCCAGCAGCCCCCTCTCGTGGGGGTATAATTCACCCCTCCACTTT

clone size: once
J gene: TRBJ1-2
D gene: -
V gene: TRBV6-1
CDR3 protein: CASSEDTANYGYTF
CDR3 DNA: TGTGCCAGCAGTGAGGACACCGCTAACTATGGCTACACCTTC

clone size: -
J gene: TRBJ1-4
D gene: -
V gene: TRBV25-1
CDR3 protein: CASSGVNEKLFF
CDR3 DNA: TGTGCCAGCTCTGGGGTTAATGAAAAACTGTTTTTT

clone size: -
J gene: TRBJ1-2
D gene: -
V gene: TRBV29-1
CDR3 protein: CSVEGGGESNYGYTF
CDR3 DNA: TGCAGCGTTGAAGGGGGGGGAGAGTCTAACTATGGCTACACCTTC

clone size: -
J gene: TRBJ2-1
D gene: -
V gene: TRBV7-9
CDR3 protein: CASSSSRGPSYNEQFF
CDR3 DNA: TGTGCCAGCAGCTCTAGCAGGGGCCCATCCTACAATGAGCAGTTCTTC

clone size: -
J gene: TRBJ2-3
D gene: TRBD1
V gene: TRBV5-6
CDR3 protein: CASSLRRTGSMVDTQYF
CDR3 DNA: TGTGCCAGCAGCTTACGTAGGACAGGGAGTATGGTGGATACGCAGTATTTT

clone size: -
J gene: TRBJ2-1
D gene: TRBD2
V gene: TRBV10-3
CDR3 protein: CAISDGLAGVQNEQFF
CDR3 DNA: TGTGCCATCAGTGATGGACTAGCGGGAGTGCAGAATGAGCAGTTCTTC

clone size: -
J gene: TRBJ1-5
D gene: -
V gene: TRBV28
CDR3 protein: CASTLPAGNGNQPQHF
CDR3 DNA: TGTGCCAGCACCCTCCCCGCAGGGAATGGCAATCAGCCCCAGCATTTT

clone size: -
J gene: TRBJ1-6
D gene: -
V gene: TRBV9
CDR3 protein: CASSVADWGSTSPLHF
CDR3 DNA: TGTGCCAGCAGCGTAGCTGACTGGGGTTCAACTTCACCCCTCCACTTT

clone size: -
J gene: TRBJ2-1
D gene: TRBD1
V gene: TRBV28
CDR3 protein: CAIDRATYNEQFF
CDR3 DNA: TGTGCCATCGACAGGGCGACCTACAATGAGCAGTTCTTC

clone size: once
J gene: TRBJ1-1
D gene: -
V gene: TRBV28
CDR3 protein: CASTRGRTEAFF
CDR3 DNA: TGTGCCAGCACCAGGGGCCGTACTGAAGCTTTCTTT

clone size: -
J gene: TRBJ2-2
D gene: TRBD2
V gene: TRBV5-4
CDR3 protein: CASSLGGLAGVPGELFF
CDR3 DNA: TGTGCCAGCAGCTTGGGGGGACTAGCGGGAGTTCCCGGGGAGCTGTTTTTT

clone size: -
J gene: TRBJ1-6
D gene: TRBD1
V gene: TRBV30
CDR3 protein: CACGQGSSYNSPLHF
CDR3 DNA: TGTGCCTGCGGACAGGGGAGCTCCTATAATTCACCCCTCCACTTT

clone size: -
J gene: TRBJ2-7
D gene: TRBD1
V gene: TRBV7-9
CDR3 protein: CASSPTGVEQYF
CDR3 DNA: TGTGCCAGCAGCCCAACAGGGGTTGAGCAGTACTTC

clone size: -
J gene: TRBJ2-7
D gene: -
V gene: TRBV5-6
CDR3 protein: CASSRKSVAPYEQYF
CDR3 DNA: TGTGCCAGCTCCCGGAAGAGCGTAGCCCCCTACGAGCAGTACTTC

clone size: -
J gene: TRBJ2-7
D gene: -
V gene: TRBV28
CDR3 protein: CASSPAGSPMGQYF
CDR3 DNA: TGTGCCAGCAGCCCAGCGGGTTCCCCTATGGGGCAGTACTTC

clone size: -
J gene: TRBJ2-2
D gene: TRBD1
V gene: TRBV2
CDR3 protein: CASSEAGTVRTGELFF
CDR3 DNA: TGTGCCAGCAGTGAAGCCGGGACAGTCCGCACCGGGGAGCTGTTTTTT

clone size: -
J gene: TRBJ1-2
D gene: -
V gene: TRBV6-1
CDR3 protein: CASRSNYGYTF
CDR3 DNA: TGTGCCAGCAGGTCTAACTATGGCTACACCTTC